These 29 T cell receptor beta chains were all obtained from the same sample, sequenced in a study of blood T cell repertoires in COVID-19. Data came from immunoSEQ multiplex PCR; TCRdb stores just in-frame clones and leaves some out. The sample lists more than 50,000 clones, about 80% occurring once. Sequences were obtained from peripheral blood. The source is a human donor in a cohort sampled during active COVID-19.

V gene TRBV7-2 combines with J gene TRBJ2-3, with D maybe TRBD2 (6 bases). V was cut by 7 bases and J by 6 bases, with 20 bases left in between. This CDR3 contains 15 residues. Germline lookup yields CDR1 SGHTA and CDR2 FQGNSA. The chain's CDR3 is CASKGAGLTFDTQYF. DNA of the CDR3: TGTGCCAGCAAAGGCGCGGGACTCACCTTTGATACGCAGTATTTT.

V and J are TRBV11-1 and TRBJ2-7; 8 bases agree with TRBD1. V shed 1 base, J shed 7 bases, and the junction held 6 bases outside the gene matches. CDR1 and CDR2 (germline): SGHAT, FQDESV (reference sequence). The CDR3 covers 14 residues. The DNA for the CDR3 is TGTGCCAGCAGCTTAGGTCAGGGGGCGCTTGAGCAGTACTTC. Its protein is CASSLGQGALEQYF.

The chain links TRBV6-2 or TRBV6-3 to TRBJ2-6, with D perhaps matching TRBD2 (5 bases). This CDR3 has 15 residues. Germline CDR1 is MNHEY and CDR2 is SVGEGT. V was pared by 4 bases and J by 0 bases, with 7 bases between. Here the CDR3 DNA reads TGTGCCAGCAGTTCGGAGGTCTCTGGGGCCAACGTCCTGACTTTC. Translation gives CASSSEVSGANVLTF.

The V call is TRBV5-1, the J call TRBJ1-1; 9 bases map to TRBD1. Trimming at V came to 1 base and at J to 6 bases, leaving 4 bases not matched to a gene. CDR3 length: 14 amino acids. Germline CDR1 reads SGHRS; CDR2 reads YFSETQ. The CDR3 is CASSLKGQGSEAFF. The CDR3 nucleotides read TGCGCCAGCAGCTTGAAGGGACAGGGTTCTGAAGCTTTCTTT.

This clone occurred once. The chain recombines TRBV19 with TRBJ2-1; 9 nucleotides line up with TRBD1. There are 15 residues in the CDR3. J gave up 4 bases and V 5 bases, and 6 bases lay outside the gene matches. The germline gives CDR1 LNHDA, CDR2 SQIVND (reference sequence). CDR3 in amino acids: CASSADRGGYNEQFF. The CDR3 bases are TGTGCCAGTAGTGCGGACAGGGGTGGTTACAATGAGCAGTTCTTC. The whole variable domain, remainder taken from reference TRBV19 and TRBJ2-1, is DGGITQSPKYLFRKEGQNVTLSCEQNLNHDAMYWYRQDPGQGLRLIYYSQIVNDFQKGDIAEGYSVSREKKESFPLTVTSAQKNPTAFYLCASSADRGGYNEQFFGPGTRLTVL.

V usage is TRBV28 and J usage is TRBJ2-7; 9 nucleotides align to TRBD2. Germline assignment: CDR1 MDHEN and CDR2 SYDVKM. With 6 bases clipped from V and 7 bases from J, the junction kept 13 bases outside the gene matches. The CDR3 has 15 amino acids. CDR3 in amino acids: CASRPASGTLKEQYF. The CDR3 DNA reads TGTGCCAGCAGGCCTGCTAGCGGGACCTTAAAAGAGCAGTACTTC.

The CDR3 loop is CASSKDSPSGNTIYF. CDR3 nucleotides: TGTGCCAGCAGTAAGGACAGCCCCTCTGGAAACACCATATATTTT. The chain is built from TRBV2 and TRBJ1-3; D possibly corresponds to TRBD1 (6 bases). The CDR3 spans 15 residues. V dropped 5 bases and J dropped 0 bases, with 11 bases sitting between them. Germline loops: CDR1 SNHLY, CDR2 FYNNEI.

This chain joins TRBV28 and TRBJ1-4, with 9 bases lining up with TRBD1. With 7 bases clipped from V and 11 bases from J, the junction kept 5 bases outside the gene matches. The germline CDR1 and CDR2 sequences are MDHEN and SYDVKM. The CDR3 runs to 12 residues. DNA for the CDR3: TGTGCCAGCAAACAGGGGGCGAATAAACTGTTTTTT. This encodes CASKQGANKLFF.

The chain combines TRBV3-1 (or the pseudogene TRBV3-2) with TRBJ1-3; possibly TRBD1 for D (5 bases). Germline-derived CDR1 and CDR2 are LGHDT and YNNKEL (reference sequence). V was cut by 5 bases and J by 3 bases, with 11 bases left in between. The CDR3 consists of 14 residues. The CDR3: CASSTPGFGNTIYF. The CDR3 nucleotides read TGTGCCAGCAGCACCCCAGGGTTTGGAAACACCATATATTTT.

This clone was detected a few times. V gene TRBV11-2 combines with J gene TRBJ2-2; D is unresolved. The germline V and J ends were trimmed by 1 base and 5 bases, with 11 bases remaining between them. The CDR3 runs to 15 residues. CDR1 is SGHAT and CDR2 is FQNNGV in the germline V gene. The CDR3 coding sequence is TGTGCCAGCAGCTTAGCGGCAACCGGGACCGGGGAGCTGTTTTTT. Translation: CASSLAATGTGELFF.

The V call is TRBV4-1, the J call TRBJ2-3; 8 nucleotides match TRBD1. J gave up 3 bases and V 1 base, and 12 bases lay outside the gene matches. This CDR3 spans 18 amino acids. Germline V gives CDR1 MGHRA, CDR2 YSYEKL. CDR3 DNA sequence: TGCGCCAGCAGCCAAGCAGGGGTCTACAGGGGGACGACAGATACGCAGTATTTT. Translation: CASSQAGVYRGTTDTQYF.

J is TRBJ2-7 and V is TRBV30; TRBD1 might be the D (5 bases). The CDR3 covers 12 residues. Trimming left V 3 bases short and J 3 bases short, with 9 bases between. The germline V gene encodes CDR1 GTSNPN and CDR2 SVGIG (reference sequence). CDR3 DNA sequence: TGTGCCTGGAGGGACAACGTCTACGAGCAGTACTTC. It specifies CAWRDNVYEQYF.

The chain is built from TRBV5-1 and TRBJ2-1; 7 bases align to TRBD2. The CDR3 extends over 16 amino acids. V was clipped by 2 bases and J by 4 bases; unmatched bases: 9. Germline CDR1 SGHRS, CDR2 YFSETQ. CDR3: CASSFSGGSRYNEQFF. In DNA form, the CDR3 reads TGCGCCAGCAGCTTTTCCGGCGGGAGTAGGTACAATGAGCAGTTCTTC.

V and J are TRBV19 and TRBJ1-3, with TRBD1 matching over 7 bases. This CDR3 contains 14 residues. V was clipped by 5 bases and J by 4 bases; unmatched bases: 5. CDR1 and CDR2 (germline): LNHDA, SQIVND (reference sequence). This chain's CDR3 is CASSRQGSGNTIYF. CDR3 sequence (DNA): TGTGCCAGTAGTCGACAGGGTTCCGGAAACACCATATATTTT.

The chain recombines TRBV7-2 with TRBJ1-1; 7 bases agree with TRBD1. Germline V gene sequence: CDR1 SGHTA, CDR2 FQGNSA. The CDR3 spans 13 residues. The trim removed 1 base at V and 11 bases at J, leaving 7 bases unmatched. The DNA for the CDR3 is TGTGCCAGCAGCTTAGGACAGGGCCCTCGGGCTTTCTTT. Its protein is CASSLGQGPRAFF.

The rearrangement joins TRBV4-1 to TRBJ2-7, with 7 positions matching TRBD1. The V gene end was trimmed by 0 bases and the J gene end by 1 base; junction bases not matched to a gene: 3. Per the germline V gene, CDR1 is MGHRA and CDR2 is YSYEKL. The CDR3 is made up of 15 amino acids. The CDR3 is CASSQDNRGSYEQYF. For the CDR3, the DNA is TGCGCCAGCAGCCAAGATAACAGGGGATCCTACGAGCAGTACTTC.

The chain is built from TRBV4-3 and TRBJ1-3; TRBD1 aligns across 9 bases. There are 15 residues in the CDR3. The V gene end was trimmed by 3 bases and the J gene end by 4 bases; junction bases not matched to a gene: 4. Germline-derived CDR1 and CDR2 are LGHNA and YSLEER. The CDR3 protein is CASSQDRGRGNTIYF. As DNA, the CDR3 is TGCGCCAGCAGCCAGGACAGGGGAAGGGGAAACACCATATATTTT.

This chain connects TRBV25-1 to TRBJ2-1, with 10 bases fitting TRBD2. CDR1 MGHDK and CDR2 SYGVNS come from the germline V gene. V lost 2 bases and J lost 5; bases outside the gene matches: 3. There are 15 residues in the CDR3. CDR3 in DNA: TGTGCCAGCAGTGAAAGCGGGAGGGCCCACAATGAGCAGTTCTTC. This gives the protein CASSESGRAHNEQFF.

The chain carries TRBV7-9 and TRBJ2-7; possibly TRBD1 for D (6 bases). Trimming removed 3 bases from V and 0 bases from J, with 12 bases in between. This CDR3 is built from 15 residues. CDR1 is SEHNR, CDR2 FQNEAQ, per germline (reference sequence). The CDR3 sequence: CASSFRTESSYEQYF. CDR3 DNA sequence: TGTGCCAGCAGCTTTCGGACAGAGAGCTCCTACGAGCAGTACTTC.

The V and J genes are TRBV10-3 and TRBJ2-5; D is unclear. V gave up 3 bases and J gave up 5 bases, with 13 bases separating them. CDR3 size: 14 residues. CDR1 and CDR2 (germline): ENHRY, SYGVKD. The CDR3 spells CAISDRSRKETQYF. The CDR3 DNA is TGTGCCATCAGTGATAGGAGCCGTAAGGAGACCCAGTACTTC.

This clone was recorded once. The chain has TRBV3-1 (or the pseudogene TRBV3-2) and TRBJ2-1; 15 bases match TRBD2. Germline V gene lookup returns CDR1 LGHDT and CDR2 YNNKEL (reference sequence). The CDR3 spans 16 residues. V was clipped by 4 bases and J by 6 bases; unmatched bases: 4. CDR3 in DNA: TGTGCCAGCAGCCCGGGACTAGCGGGAGGTATCAATGAGCAGTTCTTC. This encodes CASSPGLAGGINEQFF.

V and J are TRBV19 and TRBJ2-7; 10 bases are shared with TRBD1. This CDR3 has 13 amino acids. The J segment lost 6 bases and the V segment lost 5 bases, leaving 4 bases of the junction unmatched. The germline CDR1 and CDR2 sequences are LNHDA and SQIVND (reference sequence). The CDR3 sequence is CASSQTGGAEQYF. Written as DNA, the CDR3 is TGTGCCAGTAGTCAGACAGGGGGCGCCGAGCAGTACTTC. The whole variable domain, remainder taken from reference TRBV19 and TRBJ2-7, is DGGITQSPKYLFRKEGQNVTLSCEQNLNHDAMYWYRQDPGQGLRLIYYSQIVNDFQKGDIAEGYSVSREKKESFPLTVTSAQKNPTAFYLCASSQTGGAEQYFGPGTRLTVT.

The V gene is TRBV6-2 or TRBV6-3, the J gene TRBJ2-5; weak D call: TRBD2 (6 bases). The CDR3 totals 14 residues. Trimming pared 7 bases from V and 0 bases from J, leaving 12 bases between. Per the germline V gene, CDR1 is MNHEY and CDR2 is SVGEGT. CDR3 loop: CASNPAGYQETQYF. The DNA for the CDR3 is TGTGCCAGCAACCCCGCGGGGTACCAAGAGACCCAGTACTTC.

The CDR3 region is CASSYPTGISHEQYF. Written as DNA, the CDR3 is TGTGCCAGCAGTTACCCGACAGGGATAAGCCACGAGCAGTACTTC. J is TRBJ2-7 and V is TRBV6-2 or TRBV6-3; 7 positions match TRBD1. The length of the CDR3 is 15 residues. CDR1 is MNHEY, CDR2 SVGEGT, per germline. Unmatched junction bases numbered 9, after V lost 2 bases and J lost 5 bases.

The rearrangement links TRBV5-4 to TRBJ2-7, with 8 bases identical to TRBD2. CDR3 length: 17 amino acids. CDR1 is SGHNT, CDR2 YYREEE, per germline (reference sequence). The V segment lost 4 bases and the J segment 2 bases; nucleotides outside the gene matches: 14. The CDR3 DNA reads TGTGCCAGCAGCCCCGGGGGGGTTGGGAGTTGGACCTACGAGCAGTACTTC. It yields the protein CASSPGGVGSWTYEQYF.

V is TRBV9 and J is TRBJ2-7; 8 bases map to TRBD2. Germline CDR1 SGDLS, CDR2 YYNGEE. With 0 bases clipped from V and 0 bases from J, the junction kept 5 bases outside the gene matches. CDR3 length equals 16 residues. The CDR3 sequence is CASSVGSSGASYEQYF. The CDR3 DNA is TGTGCCAGCAGCGTAGGGAGTAGCGGGGCCTCCTACGAGCAGTACTTC.

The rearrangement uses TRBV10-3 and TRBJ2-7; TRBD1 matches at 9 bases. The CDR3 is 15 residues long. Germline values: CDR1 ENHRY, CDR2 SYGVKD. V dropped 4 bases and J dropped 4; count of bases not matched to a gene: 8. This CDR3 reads CAISATDRGLYEQYF. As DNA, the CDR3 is TGTGCCATCAGTGCTACGGACAGGGGTCTATACGAGCAGTACTTC.

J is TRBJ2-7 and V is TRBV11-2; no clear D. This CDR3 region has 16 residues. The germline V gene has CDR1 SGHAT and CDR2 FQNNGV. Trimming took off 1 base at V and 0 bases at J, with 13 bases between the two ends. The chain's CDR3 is CASSLVGFGRSYEQYF. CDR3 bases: TGTGCCAGCAGCTTAGTGGGTTTTGGGCGCTCCTACGAGCAGTACTTC.

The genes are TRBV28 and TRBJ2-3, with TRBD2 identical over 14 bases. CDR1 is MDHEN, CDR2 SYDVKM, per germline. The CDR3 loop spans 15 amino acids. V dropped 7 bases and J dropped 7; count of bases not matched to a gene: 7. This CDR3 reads CASTQGTSGRNTQYF. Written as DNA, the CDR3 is TGTGCCAGCACCCAAGGGACTAGCGGGAGAAATACGCAGTATTTT. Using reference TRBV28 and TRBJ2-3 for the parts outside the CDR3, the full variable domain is DVKVTQSSRYLVKRTGEKVFLECVQDMDHENMFWYRQDPGLGLRLIYFSYDVKMKEKGDIPEGYSVSREKKERFSLILESASTNQTSMYLCASTQGTSGRNTQYFGPGTRLTVL.